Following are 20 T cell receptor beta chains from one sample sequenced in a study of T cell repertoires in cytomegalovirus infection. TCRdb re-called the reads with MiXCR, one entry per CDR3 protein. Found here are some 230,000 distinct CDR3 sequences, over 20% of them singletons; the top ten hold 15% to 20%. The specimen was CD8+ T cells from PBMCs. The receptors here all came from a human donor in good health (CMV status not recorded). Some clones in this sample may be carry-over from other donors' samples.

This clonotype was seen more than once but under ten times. This CDR3 is CSVEGNQGGYTF. The DNA of the CDR3 is TGCAGCGTTGAAGGGAACCAGGGGGGCTACACCTTC. V and J are TRBV29-1 and TRBJ1-2; the D gene is possibly TRBD1 (6 bases). The CDR3 consists of 12 residues. V was shortened by 1 base and J by 8 bases, with 11 bases between the two germline ends. Germline lookup yields CDR1 SQVTM and CDR2 ANQGSEA.

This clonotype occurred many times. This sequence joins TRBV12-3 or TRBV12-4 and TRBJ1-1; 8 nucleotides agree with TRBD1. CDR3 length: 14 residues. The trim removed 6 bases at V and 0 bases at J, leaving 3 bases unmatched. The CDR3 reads CASSGDRLNTEAFF. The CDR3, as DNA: TGTGCCAGCAGCGGGGACAGGCTGAACACTGAAGCTTTCTTT.

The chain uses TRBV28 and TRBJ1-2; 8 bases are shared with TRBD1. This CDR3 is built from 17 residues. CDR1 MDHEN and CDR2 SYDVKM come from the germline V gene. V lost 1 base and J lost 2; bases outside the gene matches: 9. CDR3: CASSLSPPQGENYGYTF. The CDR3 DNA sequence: TGTGCCAGCAGTTTATCTCCCCCACAGGGGGAGAACTATGGCTACACCTTC.

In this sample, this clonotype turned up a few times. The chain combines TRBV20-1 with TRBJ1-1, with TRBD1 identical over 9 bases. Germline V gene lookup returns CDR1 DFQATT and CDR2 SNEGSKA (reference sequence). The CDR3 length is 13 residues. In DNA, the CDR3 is TGCAGGCTGGACAGGGGAATATTCTCTGAAGCTTTCTTT. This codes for CRLDRGIFSEAFF.

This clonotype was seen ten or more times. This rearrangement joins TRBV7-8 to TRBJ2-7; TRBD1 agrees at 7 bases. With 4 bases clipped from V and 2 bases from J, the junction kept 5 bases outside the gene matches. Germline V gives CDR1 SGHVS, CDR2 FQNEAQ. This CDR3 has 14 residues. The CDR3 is CASSSNRGPYEQYF. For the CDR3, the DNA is TGTGCCAGCAGCTCAAACAGGGGACCCTACGAGCAGTACTTC.

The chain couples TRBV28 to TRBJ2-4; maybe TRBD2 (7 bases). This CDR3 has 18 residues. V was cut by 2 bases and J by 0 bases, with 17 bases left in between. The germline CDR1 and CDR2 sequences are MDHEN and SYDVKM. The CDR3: CASSLGGGLTLAKNIQYF. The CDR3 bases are TGTGCCAGCAGTTTAGGGGGGGGGCTAACTCTAGCCAAAAACATTCAGTACTTC.

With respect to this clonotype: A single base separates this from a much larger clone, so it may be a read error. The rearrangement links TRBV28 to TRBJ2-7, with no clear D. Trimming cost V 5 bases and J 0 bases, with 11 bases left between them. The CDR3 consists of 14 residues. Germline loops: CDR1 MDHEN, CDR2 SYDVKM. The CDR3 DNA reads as TGTGCCAGCAGTAGTCGACCGTTCTCCTACGAGCAGTACTTC. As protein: CASSSRPFSYEQYF.

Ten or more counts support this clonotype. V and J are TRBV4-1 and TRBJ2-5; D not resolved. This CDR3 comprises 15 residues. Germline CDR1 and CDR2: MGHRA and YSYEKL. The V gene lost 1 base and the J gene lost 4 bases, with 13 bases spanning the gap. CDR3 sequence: CASSQGENAGETQYF. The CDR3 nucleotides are TGCGCCAGCAGCCAAGGAGAAAACGCTGGAGAGACCCAGTACTTC.

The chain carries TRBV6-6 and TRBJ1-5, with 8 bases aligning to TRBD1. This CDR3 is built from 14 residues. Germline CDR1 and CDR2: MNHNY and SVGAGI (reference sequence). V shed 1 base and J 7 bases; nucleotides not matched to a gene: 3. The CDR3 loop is CASSYWDRSQPQHF. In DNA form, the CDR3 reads TGTGCCAGCAGTTACTGGGACAGGTCCCAGCCCCAGCATTTT.

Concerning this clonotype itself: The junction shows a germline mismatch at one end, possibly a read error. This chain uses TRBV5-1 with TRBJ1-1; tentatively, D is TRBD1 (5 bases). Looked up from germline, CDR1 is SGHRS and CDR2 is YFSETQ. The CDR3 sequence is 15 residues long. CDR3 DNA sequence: TGCGTCAGCAGCAGATTGGGGGGGTCCAACACTGAAGCTTTCTTT. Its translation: CVSSRLGGSNTEAFF.

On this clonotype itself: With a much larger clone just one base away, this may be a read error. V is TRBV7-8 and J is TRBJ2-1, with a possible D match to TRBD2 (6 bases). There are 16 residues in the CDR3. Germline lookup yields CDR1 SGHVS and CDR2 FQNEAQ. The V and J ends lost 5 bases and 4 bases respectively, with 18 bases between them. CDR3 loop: CASSPGRGSGYNEQFF. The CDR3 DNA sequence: TGTGCCAGCAGCCCGGGTCGGGGGTCTGGGTACAATGAGCAGTTCTTC.

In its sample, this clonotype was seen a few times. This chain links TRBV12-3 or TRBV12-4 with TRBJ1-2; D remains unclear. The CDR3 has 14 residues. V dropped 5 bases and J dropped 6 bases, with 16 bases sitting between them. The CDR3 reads CASSDLWTTDGYTF. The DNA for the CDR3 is TGTGCCAGCAGTGACCTCTGGACGACCGATGGCTACACCTTC.

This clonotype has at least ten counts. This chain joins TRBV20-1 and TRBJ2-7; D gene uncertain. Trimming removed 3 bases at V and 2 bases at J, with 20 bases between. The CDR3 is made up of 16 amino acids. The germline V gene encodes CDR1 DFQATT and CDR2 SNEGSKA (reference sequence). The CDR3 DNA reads TGCAGTGCTAGGTTCAAGAATGGGCATGACCCCTACGAGCAGTACTTC. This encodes CSARFKNGHDPYEQYF.

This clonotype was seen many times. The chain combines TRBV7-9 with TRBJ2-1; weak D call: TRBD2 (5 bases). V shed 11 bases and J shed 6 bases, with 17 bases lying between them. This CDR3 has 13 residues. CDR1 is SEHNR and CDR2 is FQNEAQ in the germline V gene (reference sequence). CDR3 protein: CALTILVGNEQFF. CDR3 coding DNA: TGTGCCCTCACGATACTAGTTGGCAATGAGCAGTTCTTC.

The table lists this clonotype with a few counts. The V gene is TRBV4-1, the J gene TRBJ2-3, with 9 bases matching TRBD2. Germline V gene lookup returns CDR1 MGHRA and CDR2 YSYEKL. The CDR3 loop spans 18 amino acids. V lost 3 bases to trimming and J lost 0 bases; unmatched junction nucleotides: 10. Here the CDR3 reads CASSQSGGTSPSTDTQYF. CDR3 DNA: TGCGCCAGCAGCCAGTCGGGGGGGACTAGCCCTAGCACAGATACGCAGTATTTT.

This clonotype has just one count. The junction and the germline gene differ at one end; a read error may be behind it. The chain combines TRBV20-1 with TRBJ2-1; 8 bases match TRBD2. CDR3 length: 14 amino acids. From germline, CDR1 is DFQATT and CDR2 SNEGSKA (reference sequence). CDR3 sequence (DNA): TGCAGTGCTAGTGCCGAGCGGGGGTACAATGAGCAGTTATTC. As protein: CSASAERGYNEQLF.

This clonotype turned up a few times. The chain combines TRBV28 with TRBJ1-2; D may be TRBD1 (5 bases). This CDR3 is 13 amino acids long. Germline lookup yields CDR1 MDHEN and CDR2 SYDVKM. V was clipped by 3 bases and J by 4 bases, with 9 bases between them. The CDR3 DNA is TGTGCCAGCAGTTTTAGGGACGTCTATGGCTACACCTTC. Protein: CASSFRDVYGYTF.

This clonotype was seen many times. CDR3 in DNA: TGCAGCGTTGAAAGACAGGGAGGGGGCTACGAGCAGTACTTC. Translation: CSVERQGGGYEQYF. The chain employs TRBV29-1 and TRBJ2-7; perhaps D is TRBD1 or TRBD2 (7 bases each). CDR1 is SQVTM and CDR2 is ANQGSEA in the germline V gene. This CDR3 spans 14 amino acids. Trimming took off 2 bases at V and 3 bases at J, with 14 bases between the two ends.

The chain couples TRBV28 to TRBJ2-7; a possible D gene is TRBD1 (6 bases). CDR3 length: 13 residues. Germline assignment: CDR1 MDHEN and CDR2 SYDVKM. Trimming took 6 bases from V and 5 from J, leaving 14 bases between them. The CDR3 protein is CASSPQDSHEQYF. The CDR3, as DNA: TGTGCCAGCAGCCCCCAGGACAGCCACGAGCAGTACTTC.

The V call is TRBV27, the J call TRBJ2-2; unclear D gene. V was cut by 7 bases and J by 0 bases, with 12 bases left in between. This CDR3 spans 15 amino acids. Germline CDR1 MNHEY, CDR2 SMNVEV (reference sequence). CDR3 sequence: CASTPDVANTGELFF. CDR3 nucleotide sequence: TGTGCCAGCACCCCGGACGTCGCGAACACCGGGGAGCTGTTTTTT.